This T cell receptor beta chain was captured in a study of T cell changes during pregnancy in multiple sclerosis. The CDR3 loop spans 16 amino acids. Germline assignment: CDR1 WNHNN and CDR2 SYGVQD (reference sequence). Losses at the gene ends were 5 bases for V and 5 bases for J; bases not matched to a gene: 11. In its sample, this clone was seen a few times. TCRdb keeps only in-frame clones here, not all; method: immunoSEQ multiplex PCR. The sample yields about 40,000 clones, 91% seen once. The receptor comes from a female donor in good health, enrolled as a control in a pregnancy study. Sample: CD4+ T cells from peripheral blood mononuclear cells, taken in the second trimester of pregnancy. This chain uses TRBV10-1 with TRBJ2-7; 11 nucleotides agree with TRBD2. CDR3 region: CASSPIRTSGRDEQYF. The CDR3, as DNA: TGCGCCAGCAGTCCTATACGTACTAGCGGGAGAGACGAGCAGTACTTC.